The sequence of this T cell receptor (beta chain) was determined in a study of intratumoral heterogeneity in liver cancer. By its share, this clone is medium-sized. CDR3 length equals 13 residues. V was clipped by 10 bases and J by 0 bases; unmatched bases: 6. Germline V CDR1 and CDR2: SNHLY, FYNNEI. TCRdb's copy holds only in-frame clones and misses some; the assay was immunoSEQ multiplex PCR. The table has 21,000 or so clones, approximately 70% seen once. The sequencing here drew on tumor-adjacent normal tissue, taken before any cancer treatment. This sequence originates from a woman in her sixties or seventies with hepatocellular carcinoma. The V and J genes are TRBV2 and TRBJ2-7; TRBD2 matches 7 bases. The CDR3: CATESGASYEQYF. CDR3 bases: TGTGCCACAGAAAGCGGGGCCTCCTACGAGCAGTACTTC.